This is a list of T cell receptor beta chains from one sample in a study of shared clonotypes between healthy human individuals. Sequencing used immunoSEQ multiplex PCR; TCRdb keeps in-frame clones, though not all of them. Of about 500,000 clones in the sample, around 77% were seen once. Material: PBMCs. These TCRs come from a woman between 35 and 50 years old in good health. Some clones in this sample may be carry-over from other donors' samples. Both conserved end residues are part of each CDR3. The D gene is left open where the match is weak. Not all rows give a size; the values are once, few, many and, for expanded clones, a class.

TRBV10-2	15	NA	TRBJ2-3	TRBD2	TGCGCCAGCAGTGAGGGCGGTAGCGGGGCAGATACGCAGTATTTT	CASSEGGSGADTQYF
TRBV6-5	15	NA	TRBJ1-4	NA	TGTGCCAGCAGTTCACTACAGGACACTAATGAAAAACTGTTTTTT	CASSSLQDTNEKLFF
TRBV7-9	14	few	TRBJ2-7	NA	TGTGCCAGCAGCTTCCCTACTGGCAACTACGAGCAGTACTTC	CASSFPTGNYEQYF
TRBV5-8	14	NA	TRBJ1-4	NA	TGTGCCAGCAGCCGGGACACGACTCAGGAAAAACTGTTTTTT	CASSRDTTQEKLFF
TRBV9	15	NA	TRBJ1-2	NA	TGTGCCAGCAGCGTAGAAGCCCAGCTTCTCTATGGCTACACCTTC	CASSVEAQLLYGYTF
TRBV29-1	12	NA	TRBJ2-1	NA	TGCAGCGTTGAAACTGTATACAATGAGCAGTTCTTC	CSVETVYNEQFF
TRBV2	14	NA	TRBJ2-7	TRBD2	TGTGCCATCTCATCAAGGCTAGCGGCCTACGAGCAGTACTTC	CAISSRLAAYEQYF
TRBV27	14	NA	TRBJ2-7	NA	TGTGCCAGCAGTTTAAAGGGGGTCTCCCACGAGCAGTACTTC	CASSLKGVSHEQYF
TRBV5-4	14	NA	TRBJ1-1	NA	TGTGCCAGCAGCTCCCTTGTGGGGAACACTGAAGCTTTCTTT	CASSSLVGNTEAFF
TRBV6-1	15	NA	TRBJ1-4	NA	TGTGCCAGCAGTATGGGATTTGGAGGGAATGAAAAACTGTTTTTT	CASSMGFGGNEKLFF
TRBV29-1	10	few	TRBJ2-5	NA	TGCAGCGCTGGATCGGAGACCCAGTACTTC	CSAGSETQYF
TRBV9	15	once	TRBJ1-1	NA	TGTGCCAGCAGCGTAGATCCGGGATCGAACACTGAAGCTTTCTTT	CASSVDPGSNTEAFF
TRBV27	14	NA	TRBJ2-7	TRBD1	TGTGCCAGCAGTCAGGGCAGGGGGCGGTACGAGCAGTACTTC	CASSQGRGRYEQYF
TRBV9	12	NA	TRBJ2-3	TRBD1	TGTGCCAGCAGCGTTAGGGGGCTTACGCAGTATTTT	CASSVRGLTQYF
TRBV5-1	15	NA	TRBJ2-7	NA	TGCGCCAGCAGCCCCGTGGGGTGGGACTCGTACGAGCAGTACTTC	CASSPVGWDSYEQYF
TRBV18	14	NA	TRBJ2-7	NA	TGTGCCAGCTCACCTCGGACTTCCACCTACGAGCAGTACTTC	CASSPRTSTYEQYF
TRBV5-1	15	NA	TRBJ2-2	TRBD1	TGCGCCAGCAGGCCCGGGACAGGAAACACCGGGGAGCTGTTTTTT	CASRPGTGNTGELFF
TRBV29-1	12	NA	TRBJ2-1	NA	TGCAGCGTTGCGCCTAACCGGGGTGAGCAGTTCTTC	CSVAPNRGEQFF
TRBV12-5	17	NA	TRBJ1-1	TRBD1	TGTGCTAGTGGTTTGATCTCGGCAGGGGGCGCGGACACTGAAGCTTTCTTT	CASGLISAGGADTEAFF
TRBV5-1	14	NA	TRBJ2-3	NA	TGCGCCAGCAGAGCGGGACAGCAGGGAGATACGCAGTATTTT	CASRAGQQGDTQYF
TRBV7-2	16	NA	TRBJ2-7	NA	TGTGCCAGCAGCCCCGGGTGGGGACACCTGACCTACGAGCAGTACTTC	CASSPGWGHLTYEQYF
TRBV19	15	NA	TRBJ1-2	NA	TGTGCCAGTAGTACAGTCCATGGGACCATCTATGGCTACACCTTC	CASSTVHGTIYGYTF
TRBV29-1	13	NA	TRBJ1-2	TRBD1	TGCAGCGGGTGGAGACAGGGGGCCGATGGCTACACCTTC	CSGWRQGADGYTF
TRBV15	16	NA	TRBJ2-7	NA	TGTGCCACCAGCAGAGATAGGGGAATCATGGGTTACGAGCAGTACTTC	CATSRDRGIMGYEQYF
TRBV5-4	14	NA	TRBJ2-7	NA	TGTGCCAGCAGCTTTGGCGGGGGCACCAACGAGCAGTACTTC	CASSFGGGTNEQYF
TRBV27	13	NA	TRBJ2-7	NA	TGTGCCACCCCGATGGGGAACTCCTACGAGCAGTACTTC	CATPMGNSYEQYF
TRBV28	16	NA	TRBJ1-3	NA	TGTGCCAGCAGTTTGGCAGGGGACCTCTCTGGAAACACCATATATTTT	CASSLAGDLSGNTIYF
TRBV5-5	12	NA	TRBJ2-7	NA	TGTGCCAGCAGCGGAAGGAACTACGAGCAGTACTTC	CASSGRNYEQYF
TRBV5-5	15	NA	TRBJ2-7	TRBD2	TGTGCCAGCAGCTTGGCTCCGGGACTACAATACGAGCAGTACTTC	CASSLAPGLQYEQYF
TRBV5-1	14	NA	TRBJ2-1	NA	TGCGCCAGCAGCCCCACGGTCTCCTACAATGAGCAGTTCTTC	CASSPTVSYNEQFF
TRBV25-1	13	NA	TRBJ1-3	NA	TGTGCCAGCAGTGTCAACTCTGGAAACACCATATATTTT	CASSVNSGNTIYF
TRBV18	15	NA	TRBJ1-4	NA	TGTGCCAGCTCACCACCGGGGGAGGCGGGTGAAAAACTGTTTTTT	CASSPPGEAGEKLFF
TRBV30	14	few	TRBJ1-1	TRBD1	TGTGCCTGGAGTGAAGACAGGGTTTATACTGAAGCTTTCTTT	CAWSEDRVYTEAFF
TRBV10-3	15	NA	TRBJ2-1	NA	TGTGCCATCAGTGAGTCATGGGCTAGCCCTGGTGAGCAGTTCTTC	CAISESWASPGEQFF
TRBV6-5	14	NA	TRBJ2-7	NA	TGTGCCAGTAGCACAGCGGTCCCACCCTACGAGCAGTACTTC	CASSTAVPPYEQYF
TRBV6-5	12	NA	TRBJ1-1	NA	TGTGCCACCCTCAGGGAGGGAAGGGAAGCTTTCTTT	CATLREGREAFF
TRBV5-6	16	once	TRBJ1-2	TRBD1	TGTGCCAGCAGCACCGGCCGGGGACAGGGGGTTCATGGCTACACCTTC	CASSTGRGQGVHGYTF
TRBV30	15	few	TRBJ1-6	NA	TGTGCCTGGAGTGTACAAAGCTCCTATAATTCACCCCTCCACTTT	CAWSVQSSYNSPLHF
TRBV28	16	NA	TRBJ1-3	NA	TGTGCCAGCAGCCCATCACTGATCTTCTCTGGAAACACCATATATTTT	CASSPSLIFSGNTIYF
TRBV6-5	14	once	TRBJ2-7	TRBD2	TGTGCCAGCACCCAACTAGCGGGCTCCTACGAGCAGTACTTC	CASTQLAGSYEQYF
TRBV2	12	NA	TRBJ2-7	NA	TGTGCCAGCAAACTCGGACTAAGCGAGCAGTACTTC	CASKLGLSEQYF
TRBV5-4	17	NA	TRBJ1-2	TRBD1	TGTGCCAGCAGCTTGGCAGGACAGGGCCCCGCTAAGGGTGGCTACACCTTC	CASSLAGQGPAKGGYTF
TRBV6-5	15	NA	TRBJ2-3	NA	TGTGCCAGCAGTTTAAGGTCCTCAAGCACAGATACGCAGTATTTT	CASSLRSSSTDTQYF
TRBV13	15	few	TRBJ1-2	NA	TGTGCCAGCAGCTTAGGCGACGATAGGGGCGGAGGCTACACCTTC	CASSLGDDRGGGYTF
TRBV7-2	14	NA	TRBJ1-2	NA	TGTGCCAGCAGCTTAGTATTGGGGGACTATGGCTACACCTTC	CASSLVLGDYGYTF
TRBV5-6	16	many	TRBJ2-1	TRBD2	TGTGCCAGCAGCATTGAGCGGGAACGGTCTTACAATGAGCAGTTCTTC	CASSIERERSYNEQFF
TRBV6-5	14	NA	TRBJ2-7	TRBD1	TGTGCCAGCAGTTACAGGACAGGGATCTACGAGCAGTACTTC	CASSYRTGIYEQYF
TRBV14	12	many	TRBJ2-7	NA	TGTGCCAGCGGGAGAAGCTCCTACGAGCAGTACTTC	CASGRSSYEQYF
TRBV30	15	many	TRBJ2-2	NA	TGTGCCTGGAGTCCCCCGGACAGGAACACCGGGGAGCTGTTTTTT	CAWSPPDRNTGELFF
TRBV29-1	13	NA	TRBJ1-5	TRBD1	TGCAGCGTTGCCGGACAGGTCAATCAGCCCCAGCATTTT	CSVAGQVNQPQHF
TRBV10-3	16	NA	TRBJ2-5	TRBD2	TGTGCCATCAGTGTGGGGGGAGGGATGGCCCGCGAGACCCAGTACTTC	CAISVGGGMARETQYF
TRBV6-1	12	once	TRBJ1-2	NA	TGTGCCAGTGCTACGGGCGTTGGGGGCTACACCTTC	CASATGVGGYTF
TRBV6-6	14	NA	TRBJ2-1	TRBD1	TGTGCCAGCATTCCGGGACAGGGGAACAATGAGCAGTTCTTC	CASIPGQGNNEQFF
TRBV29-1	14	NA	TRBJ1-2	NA	TGCAGCGTTGAAGTGGTCGGGCGGAATCGTGGCTACACCTTC	CSVEVVGRNRGYTF
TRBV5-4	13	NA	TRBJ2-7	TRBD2	TGTGCCAGCAGGTTGGCGGGAGTACCCGAGCAGTACTTC	CASRLAGVPEQYF
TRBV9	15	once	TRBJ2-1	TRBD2	TGTGCCAGCAGCGTAGTAGCGGGAGGGCGGAATGAGCAGTTCTTC	CASSVVAGGRNEQFF
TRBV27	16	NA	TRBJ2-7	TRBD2	TGTGCCAGCAGCCCGAGAGGGACTAGCGGCTCCTACGAGCAGTACTTC	CASSPRGTSGSYEQYF
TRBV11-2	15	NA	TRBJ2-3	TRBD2	TGTGCCAGCAGCCCCTCGGGACTAGCGACAGATACGCAGTATTTT	CASSPSGLATDTQYF
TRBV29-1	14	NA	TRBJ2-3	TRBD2	TGCAGCGTTGAATCCCTAGCGGGCACAGATACGCAGTATTTT	CSVESLAGTDTQYF
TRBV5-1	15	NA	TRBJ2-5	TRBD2	TGCGCCAGCAGCTCGCGACAGCCGGGGGGGGAGACCCAGTACTTC	CASSSRQPGGETQYF